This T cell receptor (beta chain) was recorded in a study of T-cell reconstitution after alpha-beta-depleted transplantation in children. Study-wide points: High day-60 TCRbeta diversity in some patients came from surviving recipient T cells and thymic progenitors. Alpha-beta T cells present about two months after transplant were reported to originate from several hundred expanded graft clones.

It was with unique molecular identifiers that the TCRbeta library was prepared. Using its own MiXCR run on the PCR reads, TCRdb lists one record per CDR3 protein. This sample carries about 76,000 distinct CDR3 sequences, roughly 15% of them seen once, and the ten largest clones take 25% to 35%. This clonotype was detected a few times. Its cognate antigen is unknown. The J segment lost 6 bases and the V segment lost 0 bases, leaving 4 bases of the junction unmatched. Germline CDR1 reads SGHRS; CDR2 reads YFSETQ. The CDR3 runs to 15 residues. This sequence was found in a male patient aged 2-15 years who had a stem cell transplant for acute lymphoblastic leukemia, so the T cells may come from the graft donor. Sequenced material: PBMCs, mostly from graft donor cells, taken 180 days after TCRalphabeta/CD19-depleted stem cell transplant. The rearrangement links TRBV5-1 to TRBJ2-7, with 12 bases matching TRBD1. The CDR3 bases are TGCGCCAGCAGCTTGGCTGGGACAGGGGGCGTCGAGCAGTACTTC. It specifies CASSLAGTGGVEQYF.